This T cell receptor beta chain was recovered during a study of blood T cell repertoires in COVID-19. At the level of the study: Samples taken during acute and convalescent COVID-19 were collected in the United States, Italy and Spain. T cells, B-cell-depleted T cells, or PBMCs provided the cDNA or gDNA that served as material.

Germline lookup yields CDR1 MNHEY and CDR2 SMNVEV (reference sequence). The CDR3 loop spans 17 amino acids. The V and J ends lost 6 bases and 4 bases, in that order; junction bases with no gene match: 14. Per the original methods: Estimates of nucleated cell counts were drawn from the amplification of reference gene primers. TCRdb's copy holds only in-frame clones and misses some; the assay was immunoSEQ multiplex PCR. V and J calls and clone size follow that table, whereas D and trimming were derived from the DNA. The repertoire consists of around 300,000 clones, with less than 90% occurring once and the leading ten covering 13%.

What was sequenced was peripheral blood. The chain carries TRBV27 and TRBJ1-5; 8 nucleotides align to TRBD1. This receptor was taken from a human donor in a cohort sampled during active COVID-19. The CDR3 nucleotides are TGTGCCAGCAGCTCACGACAGGGGCCTTCGGGGAATCAGCCCCAGCATTTT. The encoded protein is CASSSRQGPSGNQPQHF.